This T cell receptor (beta chain) was recorded in a study of T cells in localized non-small cell lung cancer. Study observations and caveats: Compared with tumor, uninvolved adjacent lung displayed greater T cell clonality, ranking highest overall. Investigators sequenced only a single tumor region, leaving heterogeneity possible.

Notes on this clone: No antigen is known for it.

The adjacent lung that was sampled lay at least 2 cm from the tumor margin and showed no atypia. V dropped 1 base and J dropped 3; count of bases not matched to a gene: 0. The CDR3 sequence is 15 residues long. In germline, CDR1 is SGHNT, CDR2 YENEEA. TCRdb keeps only in-frame clones here, not all; method: immunoSEQ multiplex PCR. Here the sample spans approximately 1,500 clones, approximately 18% being singletons. The sequence was obtained from a male donor older than 55 with stage III squamous cell lung carcinoma. The chain is built from TRBV11-3 and TRBJ2-2; 9 nucleotides line up with TRBD1. The specimen comprised normal lung tissue next to the tumor, sampled before any cancer treatment. Here the CDR3 DNA reads TGTGCCAGCAGCTTAGGGACAGGGGACACCGGGGAGCTGTTTTTT. Its protein is CASSLGTGDTGELFF.